The entry that follows covers one T cell receptor (beta chain) sequence. As to time point: pretreatment peripheral blood. This sample is drawn from a study of PD-L1 blockade in urothelial cancer. The assay was immunoSEQ multiplex PCR, and TCRdb's table has in-frame clones only and misses some. The sample comprises fewer than 65,000 clones, 80% to 90% of which are singletons, and 1.6% rests with the top ten. V lost 0 bases, J lost 9 bases, and 4 bases stayed unmatched. The CDR3 sequence is 14 residues long. From germline, CDR1 is SGHRS and CDR2 YFSETQ. Sequences were derived from PBMCs, sampled around atezolizumab (anti-PD-L1) treatment. The receptor was derived from a man aged 70 or older with urothelial cancer. This sequence joins TRBV5-1 and TRBJ2-1; the match to TRBD1 covers 9 bases. CDR3 in DNA: TGCGCCAGCAGCTTGGGGGGGACAGGGAGTGAGCAGTTCTTC. Its protein product is CASSLGGTGSEQFF. Filled out from reference TRBV5-1 and TRBJ2-1, the complete variable domain reads KAGVTQTPRYLIKTRGQQVTLSCSPISGHRSVSWYQQTPGQGLQFLFEYFSETQRNKGNFPGRFSGRQFSNSRSEMNVSTLELGDSALYLCASSLGGTGSEQFFGPGTRLTVL.